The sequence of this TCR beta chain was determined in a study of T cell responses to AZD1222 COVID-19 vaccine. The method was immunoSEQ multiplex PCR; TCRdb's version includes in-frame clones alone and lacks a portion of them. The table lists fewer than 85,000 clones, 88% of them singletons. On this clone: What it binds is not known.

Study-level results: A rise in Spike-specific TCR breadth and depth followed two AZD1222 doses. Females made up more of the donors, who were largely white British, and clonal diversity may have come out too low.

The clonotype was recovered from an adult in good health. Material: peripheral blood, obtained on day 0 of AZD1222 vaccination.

CDR3 in amino acids: CASSQVLAGGETQYF. The CDR3 coding sequence is TGCGCCAGCAGCCAAGTTTTAGCGGGAGGAGAGACCCAGTACTTC. V usage is TRBV4-1 and J usage is TRBJ2-5; 10 bases agree with TRBD2. J was trimmed by 4 bases and V by 1 base; bases with no gene match: 3. CDR1 is MGHRA and CDR2 is YSYEKL in the germline V gene. The CDR3 extends over 15 amino acids.